This T cell receptor (beta chain) was documented in a study of cytomegalovirus exposure and HLA in healthy donors. Study context: Within the Caucasian-associated ancestry cluster were under 85% of the 398 genotyped donors.

The CDR3 contains 15 residues. V lost 3 bases, J lost 4 bases, and 3 bases stayed unmatched. From germline, CDR1 is MRHNA and CDR2 SNTAGT. Primers for the PCR totalled 60 Vbeta and 13 Jbeta. The assay was immunoSEQ multiplex PCR, and TCRdb's table has in-frame clones only and misses some. This sample's clone table lists 45,000 to 60,000 clones. Sequencing input: PBMCs. V is TRBV6-4 and J is TRBJ2-1; 10 bases are a match to TRBD2. This clonotype originated in a male donor in good health and CMV-seronegative. This chain's CDR3 is CASSEKAGGYNEQFF. The CDR3 nucleotides read TGTGCCAGCAGTGAAAAAGCGGGGGGGTACAATGAGCAGTTCTTC.